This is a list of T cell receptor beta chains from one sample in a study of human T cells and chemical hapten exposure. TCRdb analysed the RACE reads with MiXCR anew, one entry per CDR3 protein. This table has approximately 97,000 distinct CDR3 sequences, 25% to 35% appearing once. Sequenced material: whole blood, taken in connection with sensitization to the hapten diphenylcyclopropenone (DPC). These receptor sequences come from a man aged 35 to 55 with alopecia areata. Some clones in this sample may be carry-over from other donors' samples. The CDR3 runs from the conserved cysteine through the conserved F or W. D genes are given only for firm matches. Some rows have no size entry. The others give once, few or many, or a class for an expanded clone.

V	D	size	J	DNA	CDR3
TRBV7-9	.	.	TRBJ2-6	TGTGCCAGCAGCTTAATGGGAGGCTCAAACGTCCTGACTTTC	CASSLMGGSNVLTF
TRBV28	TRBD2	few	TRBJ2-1	TGTGCCAACAGAAGGACTAGCGGGAGTAATTATGAGCAGTTCTTC	CANRRTSGSNYEQFF
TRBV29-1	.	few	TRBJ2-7	TGCAGCGCCCGGGACACCTCCTACGAGCAGTACTTC	CSARDTSYEQYF
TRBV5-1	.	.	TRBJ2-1	TGCGCCAGCAGCTTTCAGTCGGGGGCTTCCCCCCTGGGTGAGCAGTTCTTC	CASSFQSGASPLGEQFF
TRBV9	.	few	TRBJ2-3	TGTGCCAGCAGCGCTCTCACAGATACGCAGTATTTT	CASSALTDTQYF
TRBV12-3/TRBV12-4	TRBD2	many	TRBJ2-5	TGTGCCAGCAGTTACGTGACGAGCGGGAGGGCCCAAGAGACCCAGTACTTC	CASSYVTSGRAQETQYF
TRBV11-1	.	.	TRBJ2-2	TGTGCCAGCAGCTTACTTCCGACAGGACGTAGCGGGGAGCTGTTTTTT	CASSLLPTGRSGELFF
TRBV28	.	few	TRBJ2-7	TGTGCCAGCACCTCAGGACTGGAATCCTACGAGCAGTACTTC	CASTSGLESYEQYF
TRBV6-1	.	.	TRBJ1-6	TGTGCCAGCAGTGTAGGAGCTTTTAATTCACCCCTCCACTTT	CASSVGAFNSPLHF
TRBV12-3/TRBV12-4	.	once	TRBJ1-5	TGTGCCAGCAGTTTAAGGGGGGCAGGAAATCAGCCCCAGCATTTT	CASSLRGAGNQPQHF
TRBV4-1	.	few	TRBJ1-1	TGCGCCAGCAGCCTCACAGATAACACTGAAGCTTTCTTT	CASSLTDNTEAFF
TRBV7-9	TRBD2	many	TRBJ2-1	TGTGCCAGCAGCTCCGGGACTAGCGGGAGGGAGTACAATGAGCAGTTCTTC	CASSSGTSGREYNEQFF
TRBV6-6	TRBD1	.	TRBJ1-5	TGTGCCAGTACCGGGACAGATCAGCCCCAGCATTTT	CASTGTDQPQHF
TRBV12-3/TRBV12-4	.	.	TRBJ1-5	TGTGCCAGCAGTTTATTGGGGGCTGGAAGCAATCAGCCCCAGCATTTT	CASSLLGAGSNQPQHF
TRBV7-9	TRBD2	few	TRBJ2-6	TGTGCCAGCAGCCCCTTAGCGGGAGCCTCTGGGGCCAACGTCCTGACTTTC	CASSPLAGASGANVLTF
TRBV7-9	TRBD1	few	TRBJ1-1	TGTGCCAGCAGCTCATCGGACAGGGATGAAGCTTTCTTT	CASSSSDRDEAFF
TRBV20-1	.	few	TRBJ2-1	TGCAGTGCTAGAGGGGACGGGAGAACCTACAATGAGCAGTTCTTC	CSARGDGRTYNEQFF
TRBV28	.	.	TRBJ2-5	TGTGCCAGCAGTTTATTGGCGGCTACCCAGTACTTC	CASSLLAATQYF
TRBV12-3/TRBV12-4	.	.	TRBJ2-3	TGTGCCAGCAGTTTATGGCGGCAGGGTGCAGATACGCAGTATTTT	CASSLWRQGADTQYF
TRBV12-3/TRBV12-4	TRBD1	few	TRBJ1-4	TGTGCCAGCAGCCTCGGACAGGGAGGAAATGAAAAACTGTTTTTT	CASSLGQGGNEKLFF
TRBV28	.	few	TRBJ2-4	TGTGCCAGCAGTTCCTCAGGGGATTGGGACATTCAGTACTTC	CASSSSGDWDIQYF
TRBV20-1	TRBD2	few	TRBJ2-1	TGCAGTGCTAGCCCCGTAGCGGGAGAGCGGAATGAGCAGTTCTTC	CSASPVAGERNEQFF
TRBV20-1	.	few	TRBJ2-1	TGCAGTGCAACAGGGGGGGGGAGGGCCATGGGTGAGCAGTTCTTC	CSATGGGRAMGEQFF
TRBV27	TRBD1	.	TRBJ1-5	TGTGCCAGCACCCTGGACAGGGGGCGAGATCAGCCCCAGCATTTT	CASTLDRGRDQPQHF
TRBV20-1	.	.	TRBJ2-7	TGCAGTGCTGTCGTCGGGACCACTGGGGACTACGAGCAGTACTTC	CSAVVGTTGDYEQYF
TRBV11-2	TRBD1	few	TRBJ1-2	TGTGCCAGCAGCAGTGACAGGGCCTATGGCTACACCTTC	CASSSDRAYGYTF
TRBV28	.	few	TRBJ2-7	TGTGCCAGCAGCAGACAGTTAAGCTCCTACGAGCAGTACTTC	CASSRQLSSYEQYF
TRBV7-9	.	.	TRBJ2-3	TGTGCCAGCAGCCAGTCAGATACGCAGTATTTT	CASSQSDTQYF
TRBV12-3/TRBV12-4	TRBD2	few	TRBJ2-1	TGTGCCAGCAGTTTAGCGTTGACTAGCGGGCCTTTCTACAATGAGCAGTTCTTC	CASSLALTSGPFYNEQFF
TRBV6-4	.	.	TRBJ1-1	TGTGCCAGCAGTGCCAGAGAGAACACTGAAGCTTTCTTT	CASSARENTEAFF
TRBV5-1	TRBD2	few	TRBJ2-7	TGCGCCAGCAGCGGGAGGGGTTCCTACGAGCAGTACTTC	CASSGRGSYEQYF
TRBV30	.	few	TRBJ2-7	TGTGCCTGGGAGGGGGGGGCCTCCTACGAGCAGTACTTC	CAWEGGASYEQYF
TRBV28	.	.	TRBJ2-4	TGTGCCAGCAGTCCCCCACTAGAGAACACCAAAAACATTCAGTACTTC	CASSPPLENTKNIQYF
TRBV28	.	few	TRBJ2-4	TGTGCCAGCAGGAGGGACATCTTCAAAAACATTCAGTACTTC	CASRRDIFKNIQYF
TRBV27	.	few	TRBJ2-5	TGTGCCAGCAGTCTCAGGGCCTTAGAGACCCAGTACTTC	CASSLRALETQYF
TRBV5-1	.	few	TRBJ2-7	TGCGCCAGCAGCTTGGACGTCGCCTCCTACGAGCAGTACTTC	CASSLDVASYEQYF
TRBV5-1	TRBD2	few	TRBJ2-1	TGCGCCAGCAGTCTGGGAGGGACTCTCTCCTACAATGAGCAGTTCTTC	CASSLGGTLSYNEQFF
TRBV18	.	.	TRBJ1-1	TGTGCCAGCTCACCCAGTCCGGGACAGAACACTGAAGCTTTCTTT	CASSPSPGQNTEAFF
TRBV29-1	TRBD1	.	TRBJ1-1	TGCAGCGTTGAAGCTAGGGGGGACAGGATGAACACTGAAGCTTTCTTT	CSVEARGDRMNTEAFF
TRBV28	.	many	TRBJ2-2	TGTGCCAGCAGCCCGGATGGGTTTAACACCGGGGAGCTGTTTTTT	CASSPDGFNTGELFF